Following are 27 T cell receptor beta chains from one sample sequenced in a study of control samples from healthy donors and cancer patients. Repertoires were generated with immunoSEQ multiplex PCR, while TCRdb's copy carries only in-frame clones and drops some. The table includes some 90,000 clones, approximately 91% detected once. Sequencing was carried out using blood. These receptors all come from a woman aged 25-40 years in good health.

V is TRBV15 and J is TRBJ2-3, with 14 bases that match TRBD2. The V and J ends lost 5 bases and 1 base, in that order; junction bases with no gene match: 2. CDR1 LNHNV and CDR2 YYDKDF come from the germline V gene (reference sequence). CDR3 length equals 16 residues. CDR3 residues: CATSGGLAGGTDTQYF. CDR3 coding DNA: TGTGCCACCAGCGGGGGACTAGCGGGAGGCACAGATACGCAGTATTTT.

This chain uses TRBV9 with TRBJ1-4, with D possibly being TRBD1 (6 bases). The CDR3 covers 13 residues. Germline V gene lookup returns CDR1 SGDLS and CDR2 YYNGEE. V was pared by 0 bases and J by 12 bases, with 12 bases between. The CDR3 region has the DNA TGTGCCAGCAGCGTAGGGGCAGGGGAAGAACTGTTTTTT. The encoded protein is CASSVGAGEELFF.

This chain links TRBV3-1 (or the pseudogene TRBV3-2) with TRBJ2-7, with 7 bases lining up with TRBD2. V lost 6 bases to trimming and J lost 0 bases; unmatched junction nucleotides: 8. CDR1 is LGHDT, CDR2 YNNKEL, per germline (reference sequence). CDR3 length equals 15 residues. CDR3 in DNA: TGTGCCAGCAGTCCATTTACTAGCGCCTCCTACGAGCAGTACTTC. Translated, it gives CASSPFTSASYEQYF.

The rearrangement uses TRBV6-1 and TRBJ1-3; D is undetermined. Trimming pared 3 bases from V and 0 bases from J, leaving 21 bases between. CDR3 length equals 19 residues. The germline gives CDR1 MNHNS, CDR2 SASEGT. The CDR3 coding sequence is TGTGCCAGCAGTGAGAGATTTTTACTTGGCGGCTCCTCTGGAAACACCATATATTTT. Translated: CASSERFLLGGSSGNTIYF.

V gene TRBV7-3 combines with J gene TRBJ1-1; D is uncertain. V was trimmed by 1 base and J by 6 bases, leaving 15 bases between them. Per germline, CDR1 SGHTA and CDR2 FQGTGA. The CDR3 runs to 15 residues. The chain's CDR3 is CASSLNPSSEAEAFF. The CDR3 nucleotides read TGTGCCAGCAGCTTAAATCCGTCCTCTGAGGCTGAAGCTTTCTTT.

V gene TRBV28 combines with J gene TRBJ2-7; 7 nucleotides line up with TRBD2. The CDR3 totals 14 residues. With V trimmed by 3 bases and J by 5 bases, 7 bases remained unmatched. Germline V gene lookup returns CDR1 MDHEN and CDR2 SYDVKM. CDR3 coding DNA: TGTGCCAGCAGTTTGACAAGCGGGGCGAACGAGCAGTACTTC. Translation gives CASSLTSGANEQYF.

The chain uses TRBV12-5 and TRBJ2-5, with 11 bases fitting TRBD2. Germline V CDR1 and CDR2: LGHNT, FRNRAP. V gave up 5 bases and J gave up 5 bases; unmatched junction bases: 7. The CDR3 runs to 15 residues. CDR3 in DNA: TGTGCTAGTGGTCCGGGACTAGCGGTAGGGGAGACCCAGTACTTC. This gives the protein CASGPGLAVGETQYF.

This clone was recorded once. V is TRBV6-4 and J is TRBJ2-3; 10 nucleotides align to TRBD1. The V and J ends lost 2 bases and 1 base, in that order; junction bases with no gene match: 0. Germline V gene sequence: CDR1 MRHNA, CDR2 SNTAGT. The CDR3 covers 15 residues. The CDR3 DNA sequence: TGTGCCAGCAGTGACGGGACAGGGGGCACAGATACGCAGTATTTT. Translation: CASSDGTGGTDTQYF.

This clone has only one observation. The chain links TRBV29-1 to TRBJ2-1; no reliable D call. The CDR3 runs 11 residues. The V end lost 4 bases, the J end lost 6 bases, and 7 bases lay between the germline ends. In germline, CDR1 is SQVTM, CDR2 ANQGSEA. CDR3 bases: TGCAGCGTTGGACTTATCAATGAGCAGTTCTTC. It yields the protein CSVGLINEQFF.

This chain joins TRBV10-2 and TRBJ2-2, with TRBD2 matching 9 bases. This CDR3 spans 19 amino acids. V lost 8 bases, J lost 6 bases, and 22 bases stayed unmatched. Germline assignment: CDR1 WSHSY and CDR2 SAAADI. DNA of the CDR3: TGCGCCAGCTGGGGAGGGGTGTGGTCTAGCGGGATTCCGTCCGGGGAGCTGTTTTTT. Translated: CASWGGVWSSGIPSGELFF.

This sequence joins TRBV5-4 and TRBJ1-2; 12 bases align to TRBD1. This CDR3 is 14 amino acids long. CDR1 SGHNT and CDR2 YYREEE come from the germline V gene (reference sequence). V shed 3 bases and J 7 bases; nucleotides not matched to a gene: 4. CDR3 nucleotides: TGTGCCAGCAGCTGGGACAGGGGGCTGGGTGGCTACACCTTC. Translating gives CASSWDRGLGGYTF.

Concerning this clone itself: The sample has other DNA sequences that encode this CDR3 too. The J gene is TRBJ2-1, the V gene TRBV19; D is undetermined. The ends were cut back, 3 bases at V and 6 bases at J, with 3 bases in the middle. Germline V gene lookup returns CDR1 LNHDA and CDR2 SQIVND (reference sequence). The CDR3 covers 11 residues. In nucleotides, the CDR3 is TGTGCCAGTAGTATTGGCAATGAGCAGTTCTTC. Encoded protein: CASSIGNEQFF.

In its sample, this clone was seen once. The rearrangement links TRBV27 to TRBJ1-1, with D unclear. The ends were cut back, 3 bases at V and 1 base at J, with 9 bases in the middle. The germline CDR1 and CDR2 sequences are MNHEY and SMNVEV (reference sequence). There are 14 residues in the CDR3. As DNA, the CDR3 is TGTGCCAGCAGTTTCAGACGGGAGAACACTGAAGCTTTCTTT. Amino acid sequence: CASSFRRENTEAFF.

The V and J genes are TRBV12-3 or TRBV12-4 and TRBJ1-1; 8 bases fit TRBD1. V lost 6 bases to trimming and J lost 5 bases; unmatched junction nucleotides: 5. CDR3 length equals 13 residues. The CDR3 nucleotides are TGTGCCAGCAGGCCGCAGGGGGCAACTGAAGCTTTCTTT. Protein: CASRPQGATEAFF.

The chain has TRBV4-1 and TRBJ1-4, with D possibly TRBD1 on 5 matching bases. The germline V gene encodes CDR1 MGHRA and CDR2 YSYEKL. This CDR3 comprises 15 residues. V was pared by 0 bases and J by 10 bases, with 15 bases between. DNA of the CDR3: TGCGCCAGCAGCCAAGAGGCAGGGCGGCATGGAAAACTGTTTTTT. Residues: CASSQEAGRHGKLFF.

The rearrangement joins TRBV4-2 to TRBJ2-4; D perhaps matches TRBD1 (6 bases). V was cut by 1 base and J by 8 bases, with 6 bases left in between. Germline V CDR1 and CDR2: LGHNA, YNFKEQ. The CDR3 is 12 amino acids. CDR3 residues: CASSQAGDIQYF. CDR3 bases: TGTGCCAGCAGCCAAGCAGGGGACATTCAGTACTTC.

The rearrangement joins TRBV19 to TRBJ1-1; possible D gene TRBD1, 5 bases. This CDR3 spans 14 amino acids. The germline gives CDR1 LNHDA, CDR2 SQIVND (reference sequence). V was pared by 3 bases and J by 5 bases, with 13 bases between. CDR3 DNA sequence: TGTGCCAGTAGTATGCAGGGAAGAGGGACTGAAGCTTTCTTT. Translating gives CASSMQGRGTEAFF.

The count of this clone is one. The chain employs TRBV10-3 and TRBJ1-5; possible D gene TRBD1, 5 bases. Per the germline V gene, CDR1 is ENHRY and CDR2 is SYGVKD. V lost 3 bases and J lost 0, with 9 bases in between. This CDR3 comprises 15 residues. The CDR3 DNA reads as TGTGCCATCAGTGATGGGGGGTATAGCAATCAGCCCCAGCATTTT. Its protein product is CAISDGGYSNQPQHF.

This chain uses TRBV11-2 with TRBJ1-3; D is uncertain. There are 13 residues in the CDR3. Trimming took 5 bases from V and 4 from J, leaving 9 bases between them. Per germline, CDR1 SGHAT and CDR2 FQNNGV. CDR3 in amino acids: CASSPSTGNTIYF. In DNA, the CDR3 is TGTGCCAGCAGCCCCTCCACAGGAAACACCATATATTTT.

The chain employs TRBV6-1 and TRBJ1-5, with 7 nucleotides matching TRBD1. The CDR3 sequence is 13 residues long. Germline loops: CDR1 MNHNS, CDR2 SASEGT. After removal of 1 base from V and 8 bases from J, the junction contained 2 bases not matched to a gene. This CDR3 reads CASSEDRGEPQHF. DNA for the CDR3: TGTGCCAGCAGTGAAGACAGGGGAGAGCCCCAGCATTTT.

This clone showed up just a few times. The chain joins TRBV5-5 to TRBJ1-5; D is unclear. Germline V gene data show CDR1 as SGHKS and CDR2 as YYEKEE (reference sequence). Trimming left V 1 base short and J 0 bases short, with 8 bases between. The CDR3 runs to 15 residues. CDR3 residues: CASSLRGNSNQPQHF. The CDR3 DNA follows: TGTGCCAGCAGCTTGCGAGGGAATAGCAATCAGCCCCAGCATTTT.

This chain connects TRBV5-6 to TRBJ1-6; 8 nucleotides match TRBD1. This CDR3 spans 16 amino acids. V was clipped by 2 bases and J by 14 bases; unmatched bases: 15. CDR1 and CDR2 (germline): SGHDT, YYEEEE. The CDR3 DNA follows: TGTGCCAGCAGCTTTTTGGGGACAGGCGGTAAGGGAGCCCTCCACTTT. Translating it yields CASSFLGTGGKGALHF.

This clone was seen only a few times. The chain carries TRBV15 and TRBJ2-5, with 10 bases aligning to TRBD2. CDR1 is LNHNV and CDR2 is YYDKDF in the germline V gene (reference sequence). The trim removed 2 bases at V and 5 bases at J, leaving 8 bases unmatched. The CDR3 runs 16 residues. CDR3 nucleotides: TGTGCCACCAGCAGAACTAGCGGGGCTGGGGGTGAGACCCAGTACTTC. This encodes CATSRTSGAGGETQYF.

This clone came up once. V gene TRBV5-1 combines with J gene TRBJ1-1, with D unresolved. The ends were cut back, 0 bases at V and 5 bases at J, with 8 bases in the middle. The CDR3 is 13 residues long. Germline V CDR1 and CDR2: SGHRS, YFSETQ. The CDR3 DNA reads TGCGCCAGCAGCTTGGTAGGGATAACTGAAGCTTTCTTT. It codes for CASSLVGITEAFF. The full variable domain, with the rest looked up from reference TRBV5-1 and TRBJ1-1, is KAGVTQTPRYLIKTRGQQVTLSCSPISGHRSVSWYQQTPGQGLQFLFEYFSETQRNKGNFPGRFSGRQFSNSRSEMNVSTLELGDSALYLCASSLVGITEAFFGQGTRLTVV.

V is TRBV10-1 and J is TRBJ2-3, with TRBD1 matching over 7 bases. Looked up from germline, CDR1 is WNHNN and CDR2 is SYGVQD (reference sequence). The CDR3 has 16 amino acids. CDR3 in DNA: TGCCCCACAATAAAACGACGACAGGGTGAGACAGATACGCAGTATTTT. Its protein is CPTIKRRQGETDTQYF.

This chain joins TRBV18 and TRBJ1-4, with 8 bases that match TRBD1. Germline V gives CDR1 KGHSH, CDR2 LQKENI. With V trimmed by 5 bases and J by 2 bases, 4 bases remained unmatched. CDR3 length equals 15 residues. The CDR3 protein is CASSARQGTNEKLFF. The CDR3 DNA reads as TGTGCCAGCTCAGCACGACAGGGGACTAATGAAAAACTGTTTTTT.

Sample share makes this clone medium-sized. The CDR3 is CASSYYPGLADSYEQYF. The CDR3 region has the DNA TGCGCCAGCAGTTATTACCCGGGACTAGCGGACTCCTACGAGCAGTACTTC. The rearrangement joins TRBV5-1 to TRBJ2-7, with 11 bases matching TRBD2. With V trimmed by 5 bases and J by 0 bases, 10 bases remained unmatched. Per germline, CDR1 SGHRS and CDR2 YFSETQ. CDR3 length: 17 residues.